This entry lists 8 T cell receptor beta chains sequenced from one sample in a study of beta chain features in type 1 diabetes. The investigators reverse transcribed all of the isolated RNA, so they sequenced expressed TCRB transcripts. TCRdb's table, derived via immunoSEQ multiplex PCR, lists solely in-frame clones and lacks some. Of roughly 330,000 clones listed, approximately 11% are singletons. Material: naive CD4+ T cells from blood. Receptors were obtained from a woman under 40 in good health.

The rearrangement uses TRBV28 and TRBJ2-1, with TRBD2 matching 7 bases. The J segment lost 7 bases and the V segment lost 3 bases, leaving 6 bases of the junction unmatched. Germline-derived CDR1 and CDR2 are MDHEN and SYDVKM. The CDR3 is 14 amino acids. The CDR3: CASSFGLVVNEQFF. CDR3 sequence (DNA): TGTGCCAGCAGTTTTGGACTAGTCGTTAATGAGCAGTTCTTC.

This clone was observed a handful of times. This chain connects TRBV28 to TRBJ2-1; TRBD1 matches 7 bases. With 6 bases clipped from V and 6 bases from J, the junction kept 8 bases outside the gene matches. Germline V CDR1 and CDR2: MDHEN, SYDVKM. The CDR3 has 14 amino acids. The CDR3 DNA reads as TGTGCCAGCAGGTTAGGGGGCAGTTTCAATGAGCAGTTCTTC. It yields the protein CASRLGGSFNEQFF.

This clone was counted between two and nine times. The chain uses TRBV7-2 and TRBJ2-7; TRBD2 aligns across 16 bases. There are 17 residues in the CDR3. Germline CDR1 reads SGHTA; CDR2 reads FQGNSA. V trimming: 5 bases; J trimming: 5 bases; junction bases outside the gene matches: 9. CDR3 region: CASSPPGLAGGLHEQYF. CDR3 sequence (DNA): TGTGCCAGCAGCCCGCCGGGACTAGCGGGAGGGCTACACGAGCAGTACTTC.

This clone was counted a few times. The rearrangement uses TRBV7-9 and TRBJ2-7, with a possible D match to TRBD1 (6 bases). The CDR3 spans 14 residues. Trimming shortened V by 5 bases and J by 3 bases, and 14 bases separated the two germline ends. The V gene's germline CDR1 is SEHNR and CDR2 FQNEAQ (reference sequence). The CDR3 is CASSTVEGVYEQYF. CDR3 DNA sequence: TGTGCCAGCAGCACCGTCGAGGGGGTCTACGAGCAGTACTTC.

The rearrangement links TRBV2 to TRBJ2-5; no clear D gene. Per germline, CDR1 SNHLY and CDR2 FYNNEI. This CDR3 has 17 residues. The V end was cut by 2 bases, the J end by 2 bases, with 18 bases between. CDR3 bases: TGTGCCAGCAGTGAATTAGGAGTAAGGCACCAACAAGAGACCCAGTACTTC. It is translated as CASSELGVRHQQETQYF.

V and J are TRBV12-5 and TRBJ2-3; 11 positions agree with TRBD2. After removal of 5 bases from V and 4 bases from J, the junction contained 20 bases not matched to a gene. This CDR3 is built from 20 residues. Per germline, CDR1 LGHNT and CDR2 FRNRAP. The CDR3 loop is CASGILTGDPSGRKADTQYF. For the CDR3, the DNA is TGTGCTAGTGGTATCCTGACAGGGGATCCTAGCGGGAGGAAGGCAGATACGCAGTATTTT. Looking up the rest from reference TRBV12-5 and TRBJ2-3 gives the full variable domain: DARVTQTPRHKVTEMGQEVTMRCQPILGHNTVFWYRQTMMQGLELLAYFRNRAPLDDSGMPKDRFSAEMPDATLATLKIQPSEPRDSAVYFCASGILTGDPSGRKADTQYFGPGTRLTVL.

This clone was counted a few times. The chain uses TRBV6-6 and TRBJ1-1; D is unresolved. This CDR3 comprises 15 residues. CDR1 is MNHNY, CDR2 SVGAGI, per germline (reference sequence). V was pared by 0 bases and J by 1 base, with 9 bases between. As DNA, the CDR3 is TGTGCCAGCAGTTACTCGTTCGGTGGGAACACTGAAGCTTTCTTT. Residues: CASSYSFGGNTEAFF.

The chain has TRBV6-1 and TRBJ1-1; no clear D. V lost 9 bases, J lost 1 base, and 6 bases lay in between. Germline V gene sequence: CDR1 MNHNS, CDR2 SASEGT. The CDR3 covers 11 residues. The CDR3 bases are TGTGCCAGTGGCGGGAACACTGAAGCTTTCTTT. It translates to CASGGNTEAFF.